The 31 T cell receptor beta chains presented below share a single source sample, sequenced in a study of Graves' ophthalmopathy and Graves' hyperthyroidism. The authors amplified TCR beta CDR3 regions, and they did so from RNA transcripts for repertoire sequencing. First-round RT-PCR employed HTBI primers, with a second-round multiplex PCR after it. TCRdb called the multiplex PCR reads again in MiXCR, with one record for every CDR3 protein. The repertoire holds about 550,000 distinct CDR3 sequences, under 40% seen once, with 3.5% to 4.5% in the top ten. The sequenced sample was peripheral blood or thyroid tissue (not recorded which). Receptors originate from an adult man with Graves' hyperthyroidism.

This rearrangement joins TRBV2 to TRBJ1-2; tentatively, D is TRBD1 (5 bases). Germline values: CDR1 SNHLY, CDR2 FYNNEI. The V end lost 7 bases, the J end lost 0 bases, and 12 bases lay between the germline ends. This CDR3 is built from 14 residues. The CDR3 region is CASTRVGANYGYTF. Here the CDR3 DNA reads TGTGCCAGCACCAGGGTGGGAGCTAACTATGGCTACACCTTC.

The rearrangement uses TRBV2 and TRBJ2-3; 8 bases are shared with TRBD1. This CDR3 is 15 amino acids long. Trimming cost V 3 bases and J 6 bases; bases outside gene matches: 8. Germline CDR1 is SNHLY and CDR2 is FYNNEI. CDR3 amino acids: CASSDLTRGPDTQYF. In DNA form, the CDR3 reads TGTGCCAGCAGTGATCTTACCAGGGGGCCTGATACGCAGTATTTT.

This clonotype came up many times. The chain carries TRBV5-1 and TRBJ2-5; 7 bases are shared with TRBD1. CDR3 size: 16 residues. Germline lookup yields CDR1 SGHRS and CDR2 YFSETQ. V gave up 4 bases and J gave up 2 bases; unmatched junction bases: 11. The CDR3 DNA reads TGCGCCAGCAGCAGGGCCGTGGGACAGCGACAAGAGACCCAGTACTTC. It specifies CASSRAVGQRQETQYF.

This clonotype was counted between two and nine times. This chain connects TRBV11-2 to TRBJ2-5, with D perhaps TRBD1 (6 bases). The CDR3 extends over 14 amino acids. V was trimmed by 1 base and J by 4 bases, leaving 10 bases between them. The germline V gene encodes CDR1 SGHAT and CDR2 FQNNGV. CDR3 residues: CASSLVPRGETQYF. The CDR3, as DNA: TGTGCCAGCAGCTTAGTACCCAGGGGAGAGACCCAGTACTTC.

The rearrangement links TRBV9 to TRBJ2-5; D uncertain. Trimming took off 2 bases at V and 2 bases at J, with 7 bases between the two ends. CDR3 length: 13 amino acids. Germline values: CDR1 SGDLS, CDR2 YYNGEE. For the CDR3, the DNA is TGTGCCAGCAGCGTCGAAGGGCAAGAGACCCAGTACTTC. Translated, it gives CASSVEGQETQYF.

V gene TRBV29-1 combines with J gene TRBJ1-2; 14 bases map to TRBD2. TRBJ2-1 explains the end of the DNA better; the J call may be wrong. Germline V gene sequence: CDR1 SQVTM, CDR2 ANQGSEA. The CDR3 loop spans 16 amino acids. The CDR3 here is CSVSGTSGSPYNEQFF. The CDR3 nucleotides are TGCAGCGTCTCCGGGACTAGCGGGAGCCCCTACAATGAGCAGTTCTTC.

The chain has TRBV15 and TRBJ2-3; 10 bases map to TRBD1. The CDR3 extends over 17 amino acids. V shed 1 base and J 1 base; nucleotides not matched to a gene: 5. The V gene's germline CDR1 is LNHNV and CDR2 YYDKDF (reference sequence). The CDR3 bases are TGTGCCACCAGCAGAGGGACCGGGACAGGGGGCACAGATACGCAGTATTTT. It specifies CATSRGTGTGGTDTQYF.

The rearrangement uses TRBV6-1 and TRBJ1-6; possibly TRBD1 for D (6 bases). This CDR3 comprises 16 residues. V was pared by 2 bases and J by 4 bases, with 12 bases between. CDR1 and CDR2 (germline): MNHNS, SASEGT. The CDR3, as DNA: TGTGCCAGCAGTGAATTTCCGGGACATTATAATTCACCCCTCCACTTT. Its protein product is CASSEFPGHYNSPLHF.

The rearrangement uses TRBV2 and TRBJ1-1, with D possibly matching TRBD1 (6 bases). V lost 7 bases and J lost 4, with 16 bases in between. CDR1 SNHLY and CDR2 FYNNEI come from the germline V gene. The CDR3 has 14 amino acids. The DNA for the CDR3 is TGTGCCAGCAAGGACGTAGCGGGGGCCACTGAAGCTTTCTTT. It is translated as CASKDVAGATEAFF.

This clonotype was found many times. This rearrangement joins TRBV20-1 to TRBJ2-5; 15 nucleotides match TRBD2. The CDR3 spans 19 residues. Trimming at V came to 3 bases and at J to 7 bases, leaving 18 bases not matched to a gene. Germline lookup yields CDR1 DFQATT and CDR2 SNEGSKA (reference sequence). Here the CDR3 reads CSASGIGTSGRTWGGTQYF. The CDR3 DNA reads TGCAGTGCTAGTGGCATCGGGACTAGCGGGAGGACATGGGGTGGGACCCAGTACTTC.

About this clonotype: A single base separates this from a much larger clone, so it may be a read error. V gene TRBV7-9 combines with J gene TRBJ1-5; a weak D match, TRBD1 (5 bases). V was shortened by 5 bases and J by 3 bases, with 11 bases between the two germline ends. Germline lookup yields CDR1 SEHNR and CDR2 FQNEAQ (reference sequence). The CDR3 runs 14 residues. The CDR3 region has the DNA TGTGCCAGCAGCCCGGGACGGGACAATCAGCCCCAGCATTTT. Amino acid sequence: CASSPGRDNQPQHF.

The rearrangement links TRBV16 to TRBJ2-7, with TRBD2 matching 10 bases. This CDR3 has 15 amino acids. Trimming removed 8 bases from V and 7 bases from J; junction bases left unmatched: 14. Germline V gene data show CDR1 as KGHSY and CDR2 as FQNENV. The CDR3 is CASATLAGEYNEQYF. DNA of the CDR3: TGTGCCAGCGCTACCCTAGCGGGGGAATACAATGAGCAGTACTTC.

This clonotype occurred once. The J gene is TRBJ1-4, the V gene TRBV7-8; TRBD1 matches at 8 bases. This CDR3 comprises 16 residues. Germline loops: CDR1 SGHVS, CDR2 FQNEAQ. The V gene end was trimmed by 6 bases and the J gene end by 2 bases; junction bases not matched to a gene: 8. The CDR3 DNA is TGTGCCAGCAGAGATGGACAGGGAGCCACTAATGAAAAACTGTTTTTT. Translated, it gives CASRDGQGATNEKLFF.

This clonotype was counted between two and nine times. The chain has TRBV2 and TRBJ2-1, with TRBD1 identical over 8 bases. Germline CDR1 is SNHLY and CDR2 is FYNNEI. V lost 1 base, J lost 4 bases, and 0 bases stayed unmatched. The CDR3 loop spans 14 amino acids. CDR3 loop: CASSEGTGYNEQFF. CDR3 coding DNA: TGTGCCAGCAGTGAAGGGACAGGGTACAATGAGCAGTTCTTC.

This chain links TRBV20-1 with TRBJ2-5; 10 bases are shared with TRBD1. The V gene's germline CDR1 is DFQATT and CDR2 SNEGSKA (reference sequence). V gave up 1 base and J gave up 11 bases; unmatched junction bases: 16. The CDR3 contains 16 residues. The CDR3 reads CSARAQDRGGTDTQYF. The CDR3 region has the DNA TGCAGTGCTAGAGCCCAGGACAGGGGGGGCACAGATACGCAGTACTTC.

Comments on this clonotype: A much larger clonotype is one base distant, so this may be a read error. The genes are TRBV7-9 and TRBJ2-2, with TRBD1 matching over 9 bases. Germline V CDR1 and CDR2: SEHNR, FQNEAQ (reference sequence). This CDR3 has 15 amino acids. The junction had 7 bases not matched to a gene; V was cut back by 6 bases and J by 5 bases. The CDR3 DNA sequence: TGTGCCAGCAGGGCCGGGACAGGGACGACCGGGGAGCTGTTTTTT. Its protein is CASRAGTGTTGELFF.

The gene calls are TRBV10-3 and TRBJ2-3; D may be TRBD1 (5 bases). Germline CDR1 is ENHRY and CDR2 is SYGVKD. The CDR3 runs 13 residues. The germline V and J ends were trimmed by 7 bases and 2 bases, with 10 bases remaining between them. The CDR3 nucleotides read TGTGCCATCAAAGGGGCCCTCACAGATACGCAGTATTTT. This codes for CAIKGALTDTQYF.

This clonotype was observed at least ten times. The V call is TRBV9, the J call TRBJ2-2; tentatively, D is TRBD1 (5 bases). Germline V gene sequence: CDR1 SGDLS, CDR2 YYNGEE. V was pared by 1 base and J by 0 bases, with 7 bases between. This CDR3 is 15 amino acids long. The CDR3 here is CASSVRGANTGELFF. The CDR3 DNA reads as TGTGCCAGCAGCGTAAGGGGTGCGAACACCGGGGAGCTGTTTTTT.

The rearrangement joins TRBV7-8 to TRBJ2-3; TRBD2 is a possible D gene (5 bases). The CDR3 sequence is 13 residues long. The V end was cut by 11 bases, the J end by 2 bases, with 14 bases between. Germline V gene sequence: CDR1 SGHVS, CDR2 FQNEAQ. The DNA of the CDR3 is TGTGCCTGGAGGAATAGACCCACAGATACGCAGTATTTT. The encoded protein is CAWRNRPTDTQYF.

This clonotype was seen a single time. J is TRBJ1-2 and V is TRBV2; D is perhaps TRBD1 (6 bases). The germline V gene has CDR1 SNHLY and CDR2 FYNNEI. The CDR3 extends over 11 amino acids. Trimming cost V 7 bases and J 6 bases, with 9 bases left between them. CDR3 protein: CASTQGHGYTF. CDR3 bases: TGTGCCAGCACACAGGGTCATGGCTACACCTTC.

Concerning this clonotype: A read error may explain this, as a much larger clone is one base away. This rearrangement joins TRBV20-1 to TRBJ2-2; no reliable D call. This CDR3 contains 13 residues. Trimming cost V 2 bases and J 4 bases, with 8 bases left between them. CDR1 is DFQATT and CDR2 is SNEGSKA in the germline V gene (reference sequence). For the CDR3, the DNA is TGCAGTGCTAGACATAGGATCACCGGGGAGCTGTTTTTT. Translating it yields CSARHRITGELFF.

This clonotype was counted ten times or more. The chain has TRBV7-2 and TRBJ2-5; D may be TRBD1 (6 bases). Trimming cost V 2 bases and J 5 bases, with 15 bases left between them. Germline CDR1 is SGHTA and CDR2 is FQGNSA. The CDR3 has 15 amino acids. Here the CDR3 DNA reads TGTGCCAGCAGCTTAACTGCGACAGGCGGGGAGACCCAGTACTTC. This translates into CASSLTATGGETQYF.

The rearrangement joins TRBV20-1 to TRBJ1-2; 12 nucleotides agree with TRBD1. Per germline, CDR1 DFQATT and CDR2 SNEGSKA (reference sequence). This CDR3 region has 13 residues. Trimming took 6 bases from V and 8 from J; bases not matched to a gene: 7. The CDR3 region has the DNA TGCAGTGCGAGCGACGGGACAGGGGGCGGCTACACCTTC. This sequence encodes CSASDGTGGGYTF.

A remark on this clonotype: A read error may account for a junction end that differs from germline. The chain joins TRBV9 to TRBJ2-7, with a weak D call TRBD2 (5 bases). The V gene's germline CDR1 is SGDLS and CDR2 YYNGEE. The CDR3 has 12 amino acids. CDR3 in amino acids: CASSPPSRAVNF. CDR3 coding DNA: TGTGCCAGCAGCCCCCCCTCGCGGGCCGTGAACTTC.

This clonotype was counted only a few times. At one end, the junction sequence differs from germline, possibly due to a read error. This sequence joins TRBV4-1 and TRBJ2-7; 9 nucleotides agree with TRBD1. This CDR3 is built from 18 residues. Germline V gives CDR1 MGHRA, CDR2 YSYEKL. The DNA of the CDR3 is TGCGCCAGCAGCCAAGACTTTTATTCGGGACAGGGCTCCCACGAGCAGTACTTC. Translation: CASSQDFYSGQGSHEQYF.

This clonotype showed up many times. The chain uses TRBV16 and TRBJ2-7; D gene unclear. Germline V lookup: CDR1 KGHSY, CDR2 FQNENV. With 4 bases removed from V and 5 bases from J, the gap between germline ends came to 9 bases. This CDR3 comprises 12 residues. The CDR3 loop reads CASSPELHEQYF. CDR3 sequence (DNA): TGTGCCAGCAGCCCAGAACTTCACGAGCAGTACTTC.

The sample holds many counts of this clonotype. Germline is not matched at one junction end, which may reflect a read error. V usage is TRBV7-7 and J usage is TRBJ2-5; D assignment may be TRBD1 or TRBD2 (5 bases each). From germline, CDR1 is SSHAT and CDR2 FNYEAQ (reference sequence). The length of the CDR3 is 15 residues. The CDR3 spells CASSPRGGTEETQYF. The CDR3, as DNA: TGTGCTAGCAGCCCTCGTGGTGGGACCGAAGAGACCCAGTACTTC.

The chain joins TRBV7-9 to TRBJ1-1; unclear D gene. The V and J ends lost 7 bases and 3 bases respectively, with 21 bases between them. In germline, CDR1 is SEHNR, CDR2 FQNEAQ (reference sequence). The CDR3 covers 16 residues. The CDR3 DNA sequence: TGTGCCAGCAACCGCATCAGGAGGGATGGGTACACTGAAGCTTTCTTT. Amino acid sequence: CASNRIRRDGYTEAFF.

This clonotype was seen many times. The chain joins TRBV9 to TRBJ1-6; 8 nucleotides agree with TRBD1. CDR1 is SGDLS, CDR2 YYNGEE, per germline. After removal of 4 bases from V and 10 bases from J, the junction contained 10 bases not matched to a gene. This CDR3 is built from 15 residues. Written as DNA, the CDR3 is TGTGCCAGCAGCTCCAGGGACAGGTTGGGATCACCCCTCCACTTT. Encoded protein: CASSSRDRLGSPLHF. The whole variable domain, filled in from reference TRBV9 and TRBJ1-6, reads DSGVTQTPKHLITATGQRVTLRCSPRSGDLSVYWYQQSLDQGLQFLIQYYNGEERAKGNILERFSAQQFPDLHSELNLSSLELGDSALYFCASSSRDRLGSPLHFGNGTRLTVT.

On this clonotype itself: A much larger clone differs from this one at a single base, so this may be a read error. Given the absence of the conserved phenylalanine or tryptophan at the CDR3 end, a read error is likely. The chain uses TRBV20-1 and TRBJ2-5; D remains ambiguous. The V gene's germline CDR1 is DFQATT and CDR2 SNEGSKA (reference sequence). The V end was cut by 6 bases, the J end by 2 bases, with 13 bases between. The CDR3 extends over 13 amino acids. The CDR3 coding sequence is TGCAGTGCCCCCGCGGCTGGGCAAGAGACCCAGTACGTC. It translates to CSAPAAGQETQYV.

A remark on this clonotype: Lacking the conserved final phenylalanine or tryptophan, this CDR3 likely reflects a read error. V usage is TRBV2 and J usage is TRBJ1-6; 8 nucleotides align to TRBD1. The CDR3 is 14 amino acids. From germline, CDR1 is SNHLY and CDR2 FYNNEI. J was trimmed by 8 bases and V by 8 bases; bases with no gene match: 8. CDR3 loop: CASGLQDRDSPLHS. The CDR3 bases are TGTGCCAGCGGCCTCCAGGACAGGGATTCACCCCTCCACTCT.